This is a list of T cell receptor beta chains from one sample in a study of blood T cell repertoires in COVID-19. The method was immunoSEQ multiplex PCR; TCRdb's version includes in-frame clones alone and lacks a portion of them. The sample lists over 200,000 clones; roughly 84% were seen once. Sequencing input: peripheral blood. The source is a man aged 35-49 years with active or convalescent COVID-19. CDR3s include the opening cysteine and the closing phenylalanine or tryptophan. A D gene is named only where the DNA matches it firmly. The size field is filled for only some rows; it gives once, few, many or a size class.

.	TRBV28	TRBJ1-1	15	.	TGTGCCAGCACAGGAATCGGACTTGAGAACACTGAAGCTTTCTTT	CASTGIGLENTEAFF
.	TRBV6-6	TRBJ1-3	15	.	TGTGCCAGCAGTTACGGCAGTTTCTCTGGAAACACCATATATTTT	CASSYGSFSGNTIYF
.	TRBV5-1	TRBJ2-7	14	.	TGCGCCAGCAGCTTGGACATCAACTCCTACGAGCAGTACTTC	CASSLDINSYEQYF
.	TRBV2	TRBJ1-5	11	.	TGTGCCAGCAGTGAATCTACGGCCCAGCATTTT	CASSESTAQHF
.	TRBV5-1	TRBJ2-2	16	TRBD1	TGCGCCAGCAGCTTGTTCCAGGGGGTTGCCACCGGGGAGCTGTTTTTT	CASSLFQGVATGELFF
.	TRBV5-5	TRBJ1-5	16	.	TGTGCCAGCAGCTTGTGGGGCGACAGAACTAATCAGCCCCAGCATTTT	CASSLWGDRTNQPQHF
.	TRBV6-5	TRBJ1-4	14	.	TGTGCCAGCAGTCCGGACAGACCAAATGAAAAACTGTTTTTT	CASSPDRPNEKLFF
.	TRBV19	TRBJ2-7	14	TRBD1	TGTGCCAGTAGTATAGGGGGGACAGGCTACGAGCAGTACTTC	CASSIGGTGYEQYF
.	TRBV28	TRBJ2-7	14	TRBD2	TGTGCCAGCAGTGGGACTAGCGTTTCCTACGAGCAGTACTTC	CASSGTSVSYEQYF
.	TRBV3-1/TRBV3-2	TRBJ1-3	15	TRBD1	TGTGCCAGCAGCCGACAGGGACTTACGGGAAACACCATATATTTT	CASSRQGLTGNTIYF
.	TRBV28	TRBJ2-3	15	.	TGTGCCAGCAGTTCGGGATTGGCAGACACAGATACGCAGTATTTT	CASSSGLADTDTQYF
.	TRBV28	TRBJ2-3	16	TRBD1	TGTGCCAGCAAACCGGGCCCGGGACAGGGGAAAGATACGCAGTATTTT	CASKPGPGQGKDTQYF
.	TRBV4-1	TRBJ2-3	15	.	TGCGCCAGCAGCCAAGCCGGGGGTTCCACAGATACGCAGTATTTT	CASSQAGGSTDTQYF
.	TRBV7-2	TRBJ2-5	16	TRBD2	TGTGCCAGCAGCTTAGCGGCCGGGGGGGGTCAAGAGACCCAGTACTTC	CASSLAAGGGQETQYF
.	TRBV15	TRBJ2-1	16	TRBD2	TGTGCCACCAGCAGGGGGGGGACTAGCGGGAGGAATGAGCAGTTCTTC	CATSRGGTSGRNEQFF
.	TRBV6-5	TRBJ1-1	13	.	TGTGCCAGCAGGCCTCACATAATCACTGAAGCTTTCTTT	CASRPHIITEAFF
.	TRBV7-2	TRBJ1-5	15	.	TGTGCCAGCAGCTTATACGCGGGGTTTAATCAGCCCCAGCATTTT	CASSLYAGFNQPQHF
.	TRBV7-9	TRBJ1-4	15	TRBD1	TGTGCCAGCAGCGTTGGGACAGGGCGTCAGGAAAAACTGTTTTTT	CASSVGTGRQEKLFF
.	TRBV19	TRBJ1-1	14	.	TGTGCCAGTAGTCACAGGACCATGAACACTGAAGCTTTCTTT	CASSHRTMNTEAFF
.	TRBV25-1	TRBJ1-3	13	.	TGTGCCAGCAGTGAGGGTGACCGGCAGGCCATATATTTT	CASSEGDRQAIYF
.	TRBV10-3	TRBJ1-5	16	.	TGTGCCGTCAGTGAGTCGTCAGGGAGGGCGAATCAGCCCCAGCATTTT	CAVSESSGRANQPQHF
.	TRBV28	TRBJ2-7	14	.	TGTGCCAGCACCTTACAGAAGCTCTCCTACGAGCAGTACTTC	CASTLQKLSYEQYF
.	TRBV15	TRBJ2-7	16	.	TGTGCCACCAGCAGAGATTTAGGTTACAGCTCCTACGAGCAGTACTTC	CATSRDLGYSSYEQYF
.	TRBV6-1	TRBJ1-2	14	.	TGTGCCAGCAGTGAACCACAGCCGACGTATGGCTACACCTTC	CASSEPQPTYGYTF
.	TRBV19	TRBJ2-3	17	TRBD1	TGTGCCAGTAGTAACACCCTGGGACAGGGGAACACAGATACGCAGTATTTT	CASSNTLGQGNTDTQYF
.	TRBV5-1	TRBJ1-6	15	TRBD1	TGCGCCAGCAGCTTGGATAACAGGGGGAATTCACCCCTCCACTTT	CASSLDNRGNSPLHF
.	TRBV6-5	TRBJ1-6	15	.	TGTGCCAGCAGTTACTCGAGAGATCGGGTAAATCTCCTCCACTTT	CASSYSRDRVNLLHF
.	TRBV9	TRBJ2-2	17	.	TGTGCCAGCAGCGTAGCTACGGGAAATTCGAGGACCGGGGAGCTGTTTTTT	CASSVATGNSRTGELFF
.	TRBV5-1	TRBJ2-3	15	TRBD1	TGCGCCAGCAGCTTAGGCAGGGGGCCGACAGATACGCAGTATTTT	CASSLGRGPTDTQYF
.	TRBV10-3	TRBJ1-2	17	.	TGTGCCATCAGTGAGTCATATATGGAGACGGAGAACTATGGCTACACCTTC	CAISESYMETENYGYTF
.	TRBV6-1	TRBJ1-4	14	.	TGTGCCAGCAGTGAAGGCCAGGGTAATGAAAAACTGTTTTTT	CASSEGQGNEKLFF
.	TRBV9	TRBJ1-3	17	TRBD1	TGTGCCAGCAGCGTAGCTCGGGAGACAGGGAGAGGAAACACCATATATTTT	CASSVARETGRGNTIYF
few	TRBV7-2	TRBJ1-6	14	.	TGTGCCAGCAGCCCCACCGGCGGTGGTTCACCCCTCCACTTT	CASSPTGGGSPLHF